The 17 T cell receptor beta chains given below trace back to one sample, sequenced in a study of T cell responses to AZD1222 COVID-19 vaccine. Sequenced by immunoSEQ multiplex PCR; TCRdb stores in-frame clones only, minus some. The table records 130,000 to 150,000 clones, approximately 86% of them present only once. Sequenced here: peripheral blood, sampled 28 days after the second dose of the MenACWY control vaccine. These receptors were taken from an adult who received the MenACWY meningococcal vaccine as a control.

V gene TRBV2 combines with J gene TRBJ1-1; D gene uncertain. Trimming took off 4 bases at V and 1 base at J, with 10 bases between the two ends. The CDR3 length is 14 residues. The germline gives CDR1 SNHLY, CDR2 FYNNEI. The CDR3 loop reads CASSGRGGNTEAFF. The CDR3 coding sequence is TGTGCCAGCAGTGGCCGGGGAGGGAACACTGAAGCTTTCTTT. The entire variable domain, with the rest obtained from reference TRBV2 and TRBJ1-1, is as follows: EPEVTQTPSHQVTQMGQEVILRCVPISNHLYFYWYRQILGQKVEFLVSFYNNEISEKSEIFDDQFSVERPDGSNFTLKIRSTKLEDSAMYFCASSGRGGNTEAFFGQGTRLTVV.

This rearrangement joins TRBV6-6 to TRBJ2-4, with 8 bases matching TRBD1. The CDR3 runs 12 residues. J was trimmed by 11 bases and V by 11 bases; bases with no gene match: 11. The germline V gene encodes CDR1 MNHNY and CDR2 SVGAGI (reference sequence). CDR3 region: CAGRGQGGLQYF. The CDR3 nucleotides are TGTGCCGGACGAGGACAGGGCGGCCTTCAGTACTTC.

This sequence joins TRBV20-1 and TRBJ1-1, with D possibly matching TRBD1 (5 bases). The V end was cut by 5 bases, the J end by 7 bases, with 8 bases between. CDR1 is DFQATT, CDR2 SNEGSKA, per germline (reference sequence). The CDR3 is 10 amino acids. CDR3: CSADGGEAFF. For the CDR3, the DNA is TGCAGTGCTGATGGGGGTGAAGCTTTCTTT.

The chain has TRBV3-1 (or the pseudogene TRBV3-2) and TRBJ2-2; maybe TRBD2 (6 bases). The V gene's germline CDR1 is LGHDT and CDR2 YNNKEL (reference sequence). V dropped 1 base and J dropped 1 base, with 7 bases sitting between them. The CDR3 is 15 residues long. DNA for the CDR3: TGTGCCAGCAGCCAAGTCGGGGGGAACACCGGGGAGCTGTTTTTT. The encoded protein is CASSQVGGNTGELFF.

The chain links TRBV4-3 to TRBJ1-6, with TRBD1 identical over 7 bases. Per the germline V gene, CDR1 is LGHNA and CDR2 is YSLEER. Trimming cost V 3 bases and J 6 bases; bases outside gene matches: 8. CDR3 size: 16 residues. CDR3 protein: CASSQSPRGINSPLHF. For the CDR3, the DNA is TGCGCCAGCAGCCAGTCCCCCAGGGGGATTAATTCACCCCTCCACTTT.

V gene TRBV12-3 or TRBV12-4 combines with J gene TRBJ1-2; no definite D call. V gave up 5 bases and J gave up 0 bases, with 7 bases separating them. This CDR3 comprises 13 residues. The CDR3 sequence: CASSPATNYGYTF. CDR3 DNA: TGTGCCAGCAGTCCCGCTACTAACTATGGCTACACCTTC.

The chain employs TRBV7-2 and TRBJ1-1; TRBD1 is a possible D gene (6 bases). Germline CDR1 reads SGHTA; CDR2 reads FQGNSA. CDR3 size: 13 residues. Trimming stripped 1 base from V and 7 bases from J, with 10 bases between. The CDR3 sequence is CASSLEVRGEAFF. The CDR3 coding sequence is TGTGCCAGCAGCTTAGAGGTCAGGGGTGAAGCTTTCTTT.

The chain employs TRBV7-6 and TRBJ2-1; a possible D gene is TRBD1 (6 bases). V was cut by 5 bases and J by 8 bases, with 13 bases left in between. This CDR3 spans 13 amino acids. Per the germline V gene, CDR1 is SGHVS and CDR2 is FNYEAQ. The CDR3 sequence is CASSRTVRDEQFF. The DNA for the CDR3 is TGTGCCAGCAGCAGGACAGTCCGCGATGAGCAGTTCTTC. Full variable domain (outside the CDR3, taken from reference TRBV7-6 and TRBJ2-1): GAGVSQSPRYKVTKRGQDVALRCDPISGHVSLYWYRQALGQGPEFLTYFNYEAQQDKSGLPNDRFSAERPEGSISTLTIQRTEQRDSAMYRCASSRTVRDEQFFGPGTRLTVL.

The V gene is TRBV10-3, the J gene TRBJ2-7, with 10 bases identical to TRBD1. This CDR3 contains 14 residues. V shed 11 bases, J shed 1 base, and the junction held 8 bases outside the gene matches. Germline lookup yields CDR1 ENHRY and CDR2 SYGVKD. The CDR3 here is CAAAGTGVSYEQYF. The DNA for the CDR3 is TGTGCCGCGGCCGGGACAGGGGTATCCTACGAGCAGTACTTC.

CDR3 bases: TGTGCCAGCAGTCCCTACCGGGGCCAGGGCAGTCAGCCCCAGCATTTT. It is translated as CASSPYRGQGSQPQHF. The chain joins TRBV28 to TRBJ1-5, with a weak D call TRBD1 (5 bases). V lost 5 bases to trimming and J lost 6 bases, with 20 bases between them. The CDR3 has 16 amino acids. In germline, CDR1 is MDHEN, CDR2 SYDVKM. The full variable domain, rest sourced from reference TRBV28 and TRBJ1-5, is DVKVTQSSRYLVKRTGEKVFLECVQDMDHENMFWYRQDPGLGLRLIYFSYDVKMKEKGDIPEGYSVSREKKERFSLILESASTNQTSMYLCASSPYRGQGSQPQHFGDGTRLSIL.

The V gene is TRBV3-1 (or the pseudogene TRBV3-2), the J gene TRBJ1-2; D may be TRBD1 (5 bases). Deletions cut 0 bases from V and 0 bases from J, with 14 bases between. Germline V CDR1 and CDR2: LGHDT, YNNKEL (reference sequence). The CDR3 covers 17 residues. The DNA of the CDR3 is TGTGCCAGCAGCCAAGATCCGAGGGCAGGGACTAACTATGGCTACACCTTC. As protein: CASSQDPRAGTNYGYTF.

The rearrangement uses TRBV5-1 and TRBJ1-3; D not resolved. V was shortened by 4 bases and J by 0 bases, with 17 bases between the two germline ends. CDR3 length: 17 amino acids. Per germline, CDR1 SGHRS and CDR2 YFSETQ. The CDR3 protein is CASSLDPLPNSGNTIYF. Written as DNA, the CDR3 is TGCGCCAGCAGCCTAGACCCGCTACCGAACTCTGGAAACACCATATATTTT.

The chain links TRBV21-1 to TRBJ2-1; no DNA check was done on the table's D call, TRBD1. TRBV21-1 represents a pseudogene. The CDR3 totals 17 residues. The chain's CDR3 is CASSSLGDRPSYNEQFF. As DNA, the CDR3 is TGTGCCAGCAGCTCCTTAGGGGACAGACCCTCCTACAATGAGCAGTTCTTC.

The genes are TRBV19 and TRBJ2-5, with a tentative D call TRBD2 (5 bases). The germline V gene encodes CDR1 LNHDA and CDR2 SQIVND (reference sequence). V was clipped by 3 bases and J by 5 bases, with 10 bases between them. CDR3 size: 13 residues. The chain's CDR3 is CASSIIGEETQYF. The CDR3 DNA sequence: TGTGCCAGTAGTATTATCGGGGAGGAGACCCAGTACTTC.

V gene TRBV11-3 combines with J gene TRBJ1-1, with D hard to call. Trimming shortened V by 5 bases and J by 7 bases, and 17 bases separated the two germline ends. The CDR3 runs 14 residues. Looked up from germline, CDR1 is SGHNT and CDR2 is YENEEA. CDR3 nucleotide sequence: TGTGCCAGCAGCCGAGGTGCAGGCCTACTTGAAGCTTTCTTT. It is translated as CASSRGAGLLEAFF. The complete variable domain, with remaining parts taken from reference TRBV11-3 and TRBJ1-1, reads EAGVVQSPRYKIIEKKQPVAFWCNPISGHNTLYWYLQNLGQGPELLIRYENEEAVDDSQLPKDRFSAERLKGVDSTLKIQPAELGDSAVYLCASSRGAGLLEAFFGQGTRLTVV.

J is TRBJ1-1 and V is TRBV24-1, with a tentative D call TRBD1 (5 bases). Trimming removed 5 bases at V and 1 base at J, with 10 bases between. This CDR3 is 14 amino acids long. The germline gives CDR1 KGHDR, CDR2 SFDVKD. CDR3 loop: CATSGGTPNTEAFF. The CDR3 nucleotides are TGTGCCACCAGTGGTGGGACCCCGAACACTGAAGCTTTCTTT.

In DNA, the CDR3 is TGCGCCAGCAGCTTGGTAGGGGGCCGTACGAACACTGAAGCTTTCTTT. Translated: CASSLVGGRTNTEAFF. The chain carries TRBV5-1 and TRBJ1-1; TRBD1 matches at 7 bases. With V trimmed by 0 bases and J by 1 base, 6 bases remained unmatched. The CDR3 sequence is 16 residues long. Germline V CDR1 and CDR2: SGHRS, YFSETQ.